A single sample is the source of the 11 T cell receptor beta chains below, sequenced in a study of early T cells in non-severe SARS-CoV-2 infection. TCRdb reprocessed the 5' RACE reads with MiXCR, giving one entry per CDR3 protein. The sample lists 98,000 or so distinct CDR3 sequences; 12% were seen once. Input material: whole blood. The receptors originated from an adult who was a healthcare worker with PCR-confirmed SARS-CoV-2 infection or an uninfected control (not recorded which).

This clonotype was picked up a small number of times. The V gene is TRBV5-1, the J gene TRBJ1-5, with D maybe TRBD1 (5 bases). V was trimmed by 4 bases and J by 2 bases, leaving 13 bases between them. Germline CDR1 is SGHRS and CDR2 is YFSETQ. This CDR3 region has 15 residues. The CDR3 DNA reads TGCGCCAGCAGCGCGGGGGACTCGGGCAATCAGCCCCAGCATTTT. Its translation is CASSAGDSGNQPQHF.

The sample holds many counts of this clonotype. The chain combines TRBV5-1 with TRBJ2-7; D might be TRBD2 (6 bases). The V gene lost 4 bases and the J gene lost 7 bases, with 9 bases spanning the gap. Germline V gene data show CDR1 as SGHRS and CDR2 as YFSETQ. This CDR3 has 11 amino acids. The CDR3: CASSDLAEQYF. The CDR3 region has the DNA TGCGCCAGCAGCGATCTAGCGGAGCAGTACTTC.

About this clonotype itself: This may be a read error, as it is one base from a much larger clone. The chain has TRBV20-1 and TRBJ2-7, with 8 positions matching TRBD2. V lost 1 base and J lost 5; bases outside the gene matches: 7. This CDR3 is 14 amino acids long. CDR1 DFQATT and CDR2 SNEGSKA come from the germline V gene (reference sequence). The CDR3 region has the DNA TGCAGTGCTAGAGCCGCGAGCGGGAGTGACGAGCAGTACTTC. As protein: CSARAASGSDEQYF.

V gene TRBV27 combines with J gene TRBJ2-2; D may match TRBD1 or TRBD2 (5 bases each). There are 15 residues in the CDR3. The germline V and J ends were trimmed by 3 bases and 1 base, with 9 bases remaining between them. The germline V gene encodes CDR1 MNHEY and CDR2 SMNVEV (reference sequence). The DNA for the CDR3 is TGTGCCAGCAGTTTGAGGGGCATGAACACCGGGGAGCTGTTTTTT. Its translation is CASSLRGMNTGELFF.

The V and J genes are TRBV18 and TRBJ2-2; D remains unclear. The CDR3 spans 15 residues. Trimming took off 5 bases at V and 0 bases at J, with 10 bases between the two ends. Per germline, CDR1 KGHSH and CDR2 LQKENI. The CDR3 DNA is TGTGCCAGCTCAGGGGATTTGGCGAACACCGGGGAGCTGTTTTTT. Its protein is CASSGDLANTGELFF.

This clonotype was counted many times. The J gene is TRBJ1-1, the V gene TRBV6-6; D may be TRBD1 (6 bases). CDR3 length: 13 residues. V lost 5 bases and J 6 bases, leaving 13 bases between the germline ends. Germline assignment: CDR1 MNHNY and CDR2 SVGAGI (reference sequence). Here the CDR3 DNA reads TGTGCCAGCAGTAGTACAGGGTTGTCTGAAGCTTTCTTT. Its protein is CASSSTGLSEAFF.

This clonotype has a handful of counts. The chain links TRBV9 to TRBJ1-6; D unresolved. Germline CDR1 is SGDLS and CDR2 is YYNGEE. V was trimmed by 0 bases and J by 5 bases, leaving 12 bases between them. There are 16 residues in the CDR3. The CDR3 DNA follows: TGTGCCAGCAGCGTAGAACCAAGGGTCGATAATTCACCCCTCCACTTT. Translation gives CASSVEPRVDNSPLHF.

This clonotype was seen ten or more times. This chain joins TRBV11-3 and TRBJ2-3; a weak D match, TRBD1 (7 bases). This CDR3 is built from 16 residues. Between the trimmed V and J ends, which lost 4 bases and 3 bases, there was a span of 17 bases. From germline, CDR1 is SGHNT and CDR2 YENEEA. This chain's CDR3 is CASSSQGGQRTDTQYF. The CDR3 DNA reads as TGTGCCAGCAGCTCGCAGGGGGGACAGAGGACAGATACGCAGTATTTT.

The table lists this clonotype with many counts. The V call is TRBV18, the J call TRBJ2-5, with unresolved D. Trimming took off 3 bases at V and 1 base at J, with 6 bases between the two ends. The CDR3 extends over 13 amino acids. Germline lookup yields CDR1 KGHSH and CDR2 LQKENI. The CDR3 here is CASSPQFQETQYF. The CDR3 DNA reads as TGTGCCAGCTCACCTCAGTTCCAAGAGACCCAGTACTTC.

The chain employs TRBV1 and TRBJ1-1. TRBV1 constitutes a pseudogene. CDR3 length: 12 amino acids. DNA of the CDR3: TGCACCAGCAGCTGGGTGAACACTGAAGCTTTCTTT. This gives the protein CTSSWVNTEAFF.

This clonotype came up many times. V and J are TRBV25-1 and TRBJ1-6; possible D gene TRBD1, 5 bases. The V and J ends lost 6 bases and 5 bases respectively, with 11 bases between them. Germline CDR1 is MGHDK and CDR2 is SYGVNS. CDR3 length: 14 amino acids. CDR3 nucleotides: TGTGCCAGCAGCTGGGGGTCTAATAATTCACCCCTCCACTTT. Its translation is CASSWGSNNSPLHF.